These 9 T cell receptor beta chains came from one sample sequenced in a study of response to subunit inactivated influenza vaccine. TCRdb reprocessed the RT-PCR reads with MiXCR, giving one entry per CDR3 protein. The sample lists hundreds of thousands of distinct CDR3 sequences; 11% were seen once. These data also formed part of another study, on T cells expressing NK-cell markers. That paper notes: With UMIs, 5'RACE template switching was used to make TCR beta cDNA.

This specimen was PBMCs from blood, taken on the day of vaccination. The receptors here all came from a man in his forties or fifties who received an inactivated influenza vaccine.

This clonotype was seen a handful of times. This rearrangement joins TRBV20-1 to TRBJ2-1; 7 positions agree with TRBD1. This CDR3 is built from 12 residues. The J segment lost 7 bases and the V segment lost 3 bases, leaving 3 bases of the junction unmatched. Per the germline V gene, CDR1 is DFQATT and CDR2 is SNEGSKA (reference sequence). CDR3 residues: CSARTGSNEQFF. CDR3 sequence (DNA): TGCAGTGCTAGGACAGGGTCGAATGAGCAGTTCTTC.

The rearrangement joins TRBV28 to TRBJ1-1; possible D gene TRBD1, 6 bases. The CDR3 consists of 14 residues. V was clipped by 8 bases and J by 3 bases, with 16 bases between them. The germline CDR1 and CDR2 sequences are MDHEN and SYDVKM. The DNA of the CDR3 is TGTGCCAGCGTGGAATTCAGGGGTCACACTGAAGCTTTCTTT. Its protein product is CASVEFRGHTEAFF.

This clonotype was observed many times. The chain couples TRBV29-1 to TRBJ2-1; D is uncertain. CDR3 length: 11 residues. V was shortened by 5 bases and J by 6 bases, with 8 bases between the two germline ends. Germline CDR1 is SQVTM and CDR2 is ANQGSEA. In nucleotides, the CDR3 is TGCAGCGTTCCAAGCCTCAATGAGCAGTTCTTC. Translation gives CSVPSLNEQFF.

This clonotype showed up many times. The chain couples TRBV29-1 to TRBJ1-1; D is perhaps TRBD1 (5 bases). CDR1 is SQVTM, CDR2 ANQGSEA, per germline. Trimming left V 6 bases short and J 4 bases short, with 21 bases between. The CDR3 covers 15 residues. CDR3 sequence: CSVAQGGHEPTEAFF. The CDR3 nucleotides read TGCAGCGTAGCTCAGGGTGGACATGAACCCACTGAAGCTTTCTTT.

This sequence joins TRBV6-2 or TRBV6-3 and TRBJ2-3, with TRBD2 as a possible D gene (6 bases). The germline gives CDR1 MNHEY, CDR2 SVGEGT. The CDR3 spans 14 residues. V shed 2 bases and J shed 4 bases, with 10 bases lying between them. The CDR3 loop reads CASSYVLAPDTQYF. The CDR3 DNA follows: TGTGCCAGCAGTTACGTACTAGCCCCAGATACGCAGTATTTT.

This clonotype was observed a few times. This chain links TRBV3-1 with TRBJ1-1, with D possibly matching TRBD1 (5 bases). Germline CDR1 and CDR2: LGHDT and YNNKEL (reference sequence). The CDR3 covers 14 residues. V lost 4 bases, J lost 5 bases, and 14 bases lay in between. CDR3 sequence: CASSPQGGVTEAFF. The CDR3 DNA follows: TGTGCCAGCAGCCCCCAGGGCGGGGTGACTGAAGCTTTCTTT. The entire variable domain, with the rest obtained from reference TRBV3-1 and TRBJ1-1, is as follows: DTAVSQTPKYLVTQMGNDKSIKCEQNLGHDTMYWYKQDSKKFLKIMFSYNNKELIINETVPNRFSPKSPDKAHLNLHINSLELGDSAVYFCASSPQGGVTEAFFGQGTRLTVV.

This clonotype has only a few counts. The chain links TRBV6-2 or TRBV6-3 to TRBJ2-1; D is possibly TRBD2 (7 bases). The V end lost 5 bases, the J end lost 11 bases, and 28 bases lay between the germline ends. There are 17 residues in the CDR3. Germline CDR1 and CDR2: MNHEY and SVGEGT. The CDR3 DNA reads TGTGCCAGCAGTCCCCTCGTGGGAAAAGGGGGGGCGAATCAGCAGTTCTTC. As protein: CASSPLVGKGGANQQFF.

Worth noting for this clonotype: This sequence may be a read error, since a much larger clone differs from it by one base. This chain connects TRBV3-1 to TRBJ1-1; D is unresolved. Germline V CDR1 and CDR2: LGHDT, YNNKEL (reference sequence). Trimming shortened V by 3 bases and J by 1 base, and 6 bases separated the two germline ends. The CDR3 length is 13 residues. The CDR3 is CASSQWANTEAFF. The CDR3 region has the DNA TGTGCCAGCAGCCAGTGGGCGAACACTGAAGCTTTCTTT.

The chain couples TRBV5-6 to TRBJ2-5; possibly TRBD1 for D (5 bases). The CDR3 runs to 15 residues. Between the trimmed V and J ends, which lost 3 bases and 2 bases, there was a span of 14 bases. In germline, CDR1 is SGHDT, CDR2 YYEEEE. CDR3 amino acids: CASSYRQQNQETQYF. The CDR3 bases are TGTGCCAGCAGCTACCGACAGCAAAATCAAGAGACCCAGTACTTC.